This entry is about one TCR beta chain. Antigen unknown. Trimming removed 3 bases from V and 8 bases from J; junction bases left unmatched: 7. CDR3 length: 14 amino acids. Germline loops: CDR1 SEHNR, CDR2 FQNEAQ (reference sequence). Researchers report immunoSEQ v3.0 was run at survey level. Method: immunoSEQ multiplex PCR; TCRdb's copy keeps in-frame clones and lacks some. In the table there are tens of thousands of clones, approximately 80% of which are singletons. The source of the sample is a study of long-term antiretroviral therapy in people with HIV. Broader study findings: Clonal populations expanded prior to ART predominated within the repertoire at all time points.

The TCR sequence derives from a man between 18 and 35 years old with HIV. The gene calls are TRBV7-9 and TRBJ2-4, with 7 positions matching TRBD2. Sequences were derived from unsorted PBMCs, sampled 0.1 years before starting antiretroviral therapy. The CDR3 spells CASSLVGGGDIQYF. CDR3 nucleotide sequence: TGTGCCAGCAGCTTGGTGGGGGGAGGGGACATTCAGTACTTC.